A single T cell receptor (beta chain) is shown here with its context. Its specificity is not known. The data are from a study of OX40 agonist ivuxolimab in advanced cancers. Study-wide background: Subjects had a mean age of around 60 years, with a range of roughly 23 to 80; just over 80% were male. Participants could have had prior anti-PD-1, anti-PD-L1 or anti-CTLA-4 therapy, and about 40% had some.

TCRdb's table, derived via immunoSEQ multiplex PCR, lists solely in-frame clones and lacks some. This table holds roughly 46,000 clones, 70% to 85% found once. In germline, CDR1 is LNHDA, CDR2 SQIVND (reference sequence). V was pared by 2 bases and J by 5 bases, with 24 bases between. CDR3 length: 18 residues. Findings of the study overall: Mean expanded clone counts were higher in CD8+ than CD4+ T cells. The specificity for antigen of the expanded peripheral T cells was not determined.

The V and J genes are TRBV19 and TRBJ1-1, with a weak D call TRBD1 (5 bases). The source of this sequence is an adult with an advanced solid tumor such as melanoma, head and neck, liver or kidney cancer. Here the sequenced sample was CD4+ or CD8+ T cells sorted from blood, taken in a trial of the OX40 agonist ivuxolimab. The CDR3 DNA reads TGTGCCAGTAGTATAAAATCGGATCTTGGGGACCGAAGAACTGAAGCTTTCTTT. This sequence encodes CASSIKSDLGDRRTEAFF.